Listed here are 27 T cell receptor delta chains from one sample, sequenced in a study of intestinal T cells in coeliac disease. About eleven formalin-fixed paraffin-embedded scrolls, each 5 µm thick, supplied each case's genomic DNA. BIOMED-2 primers amplified bulk TRD sequences from approximately 160 ng of biopsy DNA. TCRdb ran CATT on the multiplex PCR reads. The table has more than 500 delta-chain clones, 60% seen once; the top ten hold just over 35%. The sample consisted of a duodenal biopsy. The source is a human donor with celiac disease.

The rearrangement links TRDV1 to TRDJ1; the match to TRDD3 covers 12 bases. No J segment appears in TCRdb, so it was assigned here by matching the sequence to germline. This CDR3 has 24 amino acids. J lost 3 bases, V lost 6 bases, and 32 bases had no gene match. In germline, CDR1 is TSWWSYY, CDR2 QGS. As DNA, the CDR3 is TGTGCTCTTGGTCTCAATTGGGGTGGGCGCCCTACACTGGGGGATACAGTAGTTGCCGATAAACTCATCTTT. This translates into CALGLNWGGRPTLGDTVVADKLIF.

Details on this clone: A read error is likely here: a far larger clone is one base away. CDR3 nucleotide sequence: TGTGCCTGTGACACTGTACGGTACTGGGGATTCATAAGGGGAGGGTGCACCGATAAACTCATCTTT. The encoded protein is CACDTVRYWGFIRGGCTDKLIF. The genes are TRDV2 and TRDJ1, with TRDD3 matching 7 bases. Here the J gene came from matching the DNA to germline, since TCRdb omits it. V dropped 1 base and J dropped 1; count of bases not matched to a gene: 26. Germline V lookup: CDR1 GEAIGNYY, CDR2 EKD. This CDR3 contains 22 residues.

This clone is large. V gene TRDV1 combines with J gene TRDJ1; 8 bases align to TRDD3. The J gene, missing from TCRdb, was assigned here through DNA to germline matching. V trimming: 2 bases; J trimming: 0 bases; junction bases outside the gene matches: 26. The CDR3 has 23 amino acids. Per germline, CDR1 TSWWSYY and CDR2 QGS. CDR3 sequence: CALGEETGLPLVWGSYYTDKLIF. CDR3 DNA: TGTGCTCTTGGGGAAGAAACAGGTCTTCCTCTAGTCTGGGGGAGCTACTACACCGATAAACTCATCTTT.

The V and J genes are TRDV2 and TRDJ1; 8 nucleotides align to TRDD3. The J gene was not available in TCRdb and was assigned here by matching the DNA to germline segments. The CDR3 contains 16 residues. From germline, CDR1 is GEAIGNYY and CDR2 EKD. The J segment lost 0 bases and the V segment lost 8 bases, leaving 13 bases of the junction unmatched. CDR3 bases: TGTGCCTTCCCCCCAGTGGGGGATCAGTACACCGATAAACTCATCTTT. This gives the protein CAFPPVGDQYTDKLIF.

The gene calls are TRDV1 and TRDJ1, with 9 bases identical to TRDD3. TCRdb carries no J gene annotation; the J gene was assigned here by matching the DNA with germline. Germline values: CDR1 TSWWSYY, CDR2 QGS. The V segment lost 3 bases and the J segment 0 bases; nucleotides outside the gene matches: 23. The CDR3 is made up of 22 amino acids. CDR3 region: CALGDLLMTGGVYPSYTDKLIF. In DNA, the CDR3 is TGTGCTCTTGGGGATCTTCTCATGACTGGGGGAGTGTACCCCTCGTACACCGATAAACTCATCTTT.

Worth noting for this clone: A far larger clone lies a single base away; this is likely a read error. CDR3 DNA: TGTGCTCTTGGGGAAAACCGTCGGCCTTCCTACGCCCCAACTTGGGGATACCCGAAAACCGATAAACTCATCTTT. It specifies CALGENRRPSYAPTWGYPKTDKLIF. The chain couples TRDV1 to TRDJ1; possibly TRDD2 for D (9 bases). In the absence of a J gene in TCRdb, the DNA was matched to germline to assign it here. The ends were cut back, 2 bases at V and 2 bases at J, with 42 bases in the middle. The CDR3 covers 25 residues. Per the germline V gene, CDR1 is TSWWSYY and CDR2 is QGS.

In its sample, this clone is large (0.1 to 1%). The chain employs TRDV1 and TRDJ1, with TRDD3 identical over 11 bases. CDR3 length: 25 residues. CDR1 is TSWWSYY, CDR2 QGS, per germline. J gave up 0 bases and V 3 bases, and 30 bases lay outside the gene matches. The DNA for the CDR3 is TGTGCTCTTGGGGACTCTTTAGATCCCTACGCTTTGTGGGGGATACGAACACTGTACACCGATAAACTCATCTTT. Translated: CALGDSLDPYALWGIRTLYTDKLIF.

The rearrangement links TRDV2 to TRDJ3; 13 bases map to TRDD3. No J segment appears in TCRdb, so it was assigned here by matching the sequence to germline. The V gene end was trimmed by 3 bases and the J gene end by 2 bases; junction bases not matched to a gene: 27. The CDR3 contains 26 residues. Germline values: CDR1 GEAIGNYY, CDR2 EKD. This CDR3 reads CACDAVAPPTEVLGDTLAWDTRQMFF. DNA for the CDR3: TGTGCCTGTGACGCCGTTGCCCCTCCTACAGAAGTACTGGGGGATACGCTGGCCTGGGACACCCGACAGATGTTTTTC.

This clone has only one observation. The chain carries TRDV1 and TRDJ1; the match to TRDD2 covers 7 bases. Because TCRdb records no J gene, it was assigned here through a match of the DNA to germline. The CDR3 runs to 20 residues. V lost 3 bases, J lost 2 bases, and 21 bases stayed unmatched. Germline CDR1 reads TSWWSYY; CDR2 reads QGS. In DNA, the CDR3 is TGTGCTCTTGGGGATGGCCTTCCTTGGGACTACGTCGGTGGGACCGATAAACTCATCTTT. It encodes CALGDGLPWDYVGGTDKLIF.

For this clone: This likely came from a read error, as a far larger clone is one base away. V gene TRDV3 combines with J gene TRDJ1; TRDD3 matches at 12 bases. Assignment of the J gene here rests on matching the DNA to germline, because TCRdb gives none. CDR3 length equals 24 residues. Germline V lookup: CDR1 TVYSNPD, CDR2 GDNSRS (reference sequence). V shed 4 bases, J shed 0 bases, and the junction held 33 bases outside the gene matches. Written as DNA, the CDR3 is TGTGCCTGTAGGATATACTGGGGGATACCTCCCGTTGGGCACGGTCGCAAGTACACCGATAAACTCATCTTT. It is translated as CACRIYWGIPPVGHGRKYTDKLIF.

Turning to this clone: A read error is the likely source, as a far larger clone sits one nucleotide away. V gene TRDV1 was called; the J gene was not; the table's D call, TRDD3, has no DNA check behind it. The CDR3 has 24 amino acids. Germline V gene data show CDR1 as TSWWSYY and CDR2 as QGS. In DNA, the CDR3 is TGTGCTCTTGGGGAACTTAAAATACAACGAAGGGGCTGGGGGACACTCTTAACTACCGATAAATTCATCTTT. Translation gives CALGELKIQRRGWGTLLTTDKFIF.

This clone is large by share. Distinct nucleotide sequences in the sample also encode this CDR3. The chain uses TRDV1 and TRDJ1, with 9 bases lining up with TRDD3. The J gene was not available in TCRdb and was assigned here by matching the DNA to germline segments. Trimming cost V 1 base and J 0 bases; bases outside gene matches: 33. There are 26 residues in the CDR3. Germline CDR1 reads TSWWSYY; CDR2 reads QGS. CDR3 loop: CALGEPTPVYPMGDSWDTAYTDKLIF. The CDR3 DNA reads as TGTGCTCTTGGGGAACCGACCCCAGTTTATCCTATGGGGGATAGCTGGGATACAGCGTACACCGATAAACTCATCTTT.

CDR3 DNA: TGTGCTCTTGGGGACCGGGCGGCTCTACACCGAAGGGGCTGGGGGACACTCTTAACTACCGATAAACTCATCTTT. Translated, it gives CALGDRAALHRRGWGTLLTTDKLIF. The chain links TRDV1 to TRDJ1; 8 bases match TRDD3. The J gene, missing from TCRdb, was assigned here through DNA to germline matching. The germline gives CDR1 TSWWSYY, CDR2 QGS. J was trimmed by 2 bases and V by 3 bases; bases with no gene match: 35. The length of the CDR3 is 25 residues.

The chain joins TRDV1 to TRDJ1; 11 bases match TRDD3. TCRdb leaves out the J gene; it was filled in here by matching the DNA to germline. The ends lost 0 bases at V and 1 base at J; junction bases unmatched: 19. CDR1 and CDR2 (germline): TSWWSYY, QGS. This CDR3 region has 22 residues. The CDR3 region is CALGELGFREDWGISITDKLIF. CDR3 nucleotides: TGTGCTCTTGGGGAACTGGGGTTCAGGGAGGACTGGGGGATATCCATCACCGATAAACTCATCTTT.

V gene TRDV1 combines with J gene TRDJ1; TRDD3 matches 12 bases. The J gene, absent from TCRdb, was called here by matching the DNA to germline. CDR3 length: 28 residues. Germline V gene sequence: CDR1 TSWWSYY, CDR2 QGS. The J segment lost 3 bases and the V segment lost 0 bases, leaving 38 bases of the junction unmatched. The CDR3 reads CALGELSGPRWGIHPKLGDTVVADKLIF. CDR3 sequence (DNA): TGTGCTCTTGGGGAACTCAGTGGCCCAAGGTGGGGGATACATCCTAAACTGGGGGATACAGTAGTTGCCGATAAACTCATCTTT.

The gene calls are TRDV3 and TRDJ1; 9 nucleotides agree with TRDD3. The J gene is not listed in TCRdb, so it was assigned here from a DNA match to germline. V shed 4 bases and J 0 bases; nucleotides not matched to a gene: 12. This CDR3 has 16 amino acids. CDR1 is TVYSNPD and CDR2 is GDNSRS in the germline V gene (reference sequence). The DNA of the CDR3 is TGTGCCTCCTTCAGCGTCTGGGGGATTTACACCGATAAACTCATCTTT. Its protein is CASFSVWGIYTDKLIF. Complete variable domain (other parts from reference TRDV3 and TRDJ1): CDKVTQSSPDQTVASGSEVVLLCTYDTVYSNPDLFWYRIRPDYSFQFVFYGDNSRSEGADFTQGRFSVKHILTQKAFHLVISPVRTEDSATYYCASFSVWGIYTDKLIFGKGTRVTVEP.

Note on this clone: A single base is all that separates this from a far larger clone, so a read error is likely. This sequence joins TRDV1 and TRDJ1, with D perhaps matching TRDD2 or TRDD3 (6 bases each). The J gene was not available in TCRdb and was assigned here by matching the DNA to germline segments. The V end was cut by 2 bases, the J end by 1 base, with 38 bases between. The CDR3 is 24 residues long. Looked up from germline, CDR1 is TSWWSYY and CDR2 is QGS. The CDR3 sequence is CALGEVGVILRVPGDLPCTDKLIF. The CDR3 DNA sequence: TGTGCTCTTGGGGAAGTGGGAGTAATCCTACGGGTTCCGGGGGACCTCCCTTGCACCGATAAACTCATCTTT.

On this clone itself: A far larger clone is one base from this, pointing to a likely read error. The chain's CDR3 is CALRELAFPSLMGLYTDKLIF. CDR3 DNA sequence: TGTGCTCTTAGGGAACTCGCTTTTCCCTCGCTAATGGGCTTATACACCGATAAACTCATCTTT. The chain combines TRDV1 with TRDJ1, with unresolved D. The J gene comes from matching the DNA to germline here; TCRdb lacks it. This CDR3 contains 21 residues. Germline V gives CDR1 TSWWSYY, CDR2 QGS.

Details on this clone: A single base is all that separates this from a far larger clone, so a read error is likely. Other nucleotide sequences in the sample specify the same CDR3. CDR3 amino acids: CALGELKIQRRGWGTLLTTDKLIF. The CDR3 coding sequence is TGTGCCCTTGGGGAACTTAAAATACAACGAAGGGGCTGGGGGACACTCTTAACTACCGATAAACTCATCTTT. V usage is TRDV1 and J usage is TRDJ1, with 8 positions matching TRDD3. The J gene, absent from TCRdb, was called here by matching the DNA to germline. The germline V gene has CDR1 TSWWSYY and CDR2 QGS. This CDR3 region has 24 residues.

This clone was counted once. CDR3 DNA sequence: TGTGCTCTTGGGGAATCACTCGACTGGGGGATACGCGTGTACACCGATAAACTCATCTTT. Residues: CALGESLDWGIRVYTDKLIF. V usage is TRDV1 and J usage is TRDJ1; 13 nucleotides match TRDD3. In the absence of a J gene in TCRdb, the DNA was matched to germline to assign it here. There are 20 residues in the CDR3. Germline assignment: CDR1 TSWWSYY and CDR2 QGS. V dropped 2 bases and J dropped 0; count of bases not matched to a gene: 12.

This clone was found once. A far larger clone differs by one base, so this is likely a read error. The genes are TRDV1 and TRDJ1; TRDD3 matches 8 bases. TCRdb records no J gene; here it was assigned by comparing the DNA to germline. CDR1 TSWWSYY and CDR2 QGS come from the germline V gene. The CDR3 loop spans 24 amino acids. Unmatched junction bases numbered 30, after V lost 0 bases and J lost 3 bases. The CDR3 sequence is CALGELKIQRRGWGTLLTSDKLIF. CDR3 DNA: TGTGCTCTTGGGGAACTTAAAATACAACGAAGGGGCTGGGGGACACTCTTAACTTCCGATAAACTCATCTTT.

By sample fraction, this clone is hyperexpanded. The V gene is TRDV2, the J gene TRDJ1; the match to TRDD3 covers 13 bases. J was trimmed by 2 bases and V by 3 bases; bases with no gene match: 29. The CDR3 has 24 amino acids. In germline, CDR1 is GEAIGNYY, CDR2 EKD. This CDR3 reads CACDAVAPPTEVLGDTRRTDKLIF. As DNA, the CDR3 is TGTGCCTGTGACGCCGTTGCCCCTCCTACAGAAGTACTGGGGGATACGCGTCGGACCGATAAACTCATCTTT.

Of note for this clone: This likely came from a read error, as a far larger clone is one base away. The rearrangement links TRDV1 to TRDJ1; the match to TRDD3 covers 12 bases. TCRdb does not report a J gene; here it was assigned by matching the DNA to germline references. V lost 2 bases and J lost 2; bases outside the gene matches: 30. Germline V gene lookup returns CDR1 TSWWSYY and CDR2 QGS. This CDR3 has 25 residues. This chain's CDR3 is CALGENRRPSYAPTGGYLKTDKLIF. As DNA, the CDR3 is TGTGCTCTTGGGGAAAACCGTCGGCCTTCCTACGCCCCAACTGGGGGATACCTGAAAACCGATAAACTCATCTTT.

As for this clone: The amino acid sequence in TCRdb belongs to a much larger clone and departs from this DNA's translation at residue 3, likely a sequencing read error; the sequence shown is translated from the DNA. The chain uses TRDV1 and TRDJ1; 13 bases map to TRDD3. Because TCRdb records no J gene, it was assigned here through a match of the DNA to germline. Germline lookup yields CDR1 TSWWSYY and CDR2 QGS. The CDR3 contains 22 residues. CDR3 DNA sequence: TGTGCTCCTGGGGAATCACTCGACTGGGGGATACGTGACATAGGGTACACCGATAAACTCATCTTT. It codes for CAPGESLDWGIRDIGYTDKLIF.

CDR3 amino acids: CAPRFSGGLRSYVGGTDKLIF. In DNA form, the CDR3 reads TGTGCTCCCCGTTTTTCTGGGGGACTTCGGTCCTACGTCGGTGGGACCGATAAACTCATCTTT. This chain uses TRDV1 with TRDJ1, with 8 bases lining up with TRDD3. As TCRdb names no J gene, one was assigned here on the basis of a DNA match to germline. CDR3 length: 21 residues. The V gene end was trimmed by 10 bases and the J gene end by 2 bases; junction bases not matched to a gene: 30. Germline assignment: CDR1 TSWWSYY and CDR2 QGS.

As to this clone: One base separates it from a far larger clone, so it is likely a read error. No J gene call was made, and the V gene is TRDV1; the table's D call, TRDD3, was not checked against the DNA. The germline V gene has CDR1 TSWWSYY and CDR2 QGS. The CDR3 runs to 16 residues. CDR3 sequence: CALGGRHETGGYVLIF. In nucleotides, the CDR3 is TGTGCTCTTGGGGGACGCCACGAAACTGGGGGATACGTCCTCATCTTT.

The V call is TRDV2, the J call TRDJ3, with 8 nucleotides matching TRDD3. Since TCRdb gives no J gene, matching the DNA to germline was used here to assign it. Trimming cost V 0 bases and J 0 bases; bases outside gene matches: 12. There are 21 residues in the CDR3. Germline values: CDR1 GEAIGNYY, CDR2 EKD. CDR3 loop: CACDTVRYWGICSWDTRQMFF. Written as DNA, the CDR3 is TGTGCCTGTGACACCGTACGGTATTGGGGGATCTGCTCCTGGGACACCCGACAGATGTTTTTC.